The 7 T cell receptor beta chains in this list originate from one sample, sequenced in a study of T-cell memory formation after mild COVID-19. TCRdb fed the 5' RACE reads into MiXCR, producing one record per CDR3 protein. The table includes almost 550,000 distinct CDR3 sequences, about a fifth detected once. The sample was PBMCs or a T cell subset sorted from them (not recorded which). Every receptor here comes from an adult woman who had mild COVID-19 (a few samples of this study predate the infection). Cell type and time point are not known.

The rearrangement joins TRBV28 to TRBJ1-3; D not resolved. V lost 2 bases, J lost 0 bases, and 14 bases lay in between. The CDR3 loop spans 17 amino acids. Germline CDR1 and CDR2: MDHEN and SYDVKM. The chain's CDR3 is CASSLRALSGSGNTIYF. CDR3 nucleotide sequence: TGTGCCAGCAGTTTACGGGCATTAAGCGGCTCTGGAAACACCATATATTTT.

This sequence joins TRBV7-9 and TRBJ1-1, with D hard to call. The germline CDR1 and CDR2 sequences are SEHNR and FQNEAQ (reference sequence). Deletions cut 5 bases from V and 1 base from J, with 17 bases between. The CDR3 contains 16 residues. CDR3 in DNA: TGTGCCAGCAGCCACGTCCTCAGTATCGGGAACACTGAAGCTTTCTTT. Its translation is CASSHVLSIGNTEAFF.

The chain is built from TRBV4-1 and TRBJ2-7; 7 nucleotides align to TRBD2. Trimming at V came to 3 bases and at J to 7 bases, leaving 9 bases not matched to a gene. Germline CDR1 and CDR2: MGHRA and YSYEKL. CDR3 length: 14 amino acids. This CDR3 is CASSQATSTGEQYF. CDR3 sequence (DNA): TGCGCCAGCAGCCAGGCGACTAGCACAGGAGAGCAGTACTTC.

This clonotype was seen more than once but under ten times. The CDR3 DNA reads as TGCGCCAGCAGGCCTTCTAGCGGGGTTTACAATGAGCAGTTCTTC. Its protein is CASRPSSGVYNEQFF. The chain couples TRBV5-1 to TRBJ2-1; 9 bases fit TRBD2. Germline V gene sequence: CDR1 SGHRS, CDR2 YFSETQ. Losses at the gene ends were 5 bases for V and 4 bases for J; bases not matched to a gene: 7. The CDR3 consists of 15 residues.

V gene TRBV7-2 combines with J gene TRBJ1-1; TRBD1 matches at 7 bases. The junction had 11 bases not matched to a gene; V was cut back by 7 bases and J by 0 bases. The CDR3 contains 16 residues. Germline V lookup: CDR1 SGHTA, CDR2 FQGNSA. DNA of the CDR3: TGTGCCAGCACCCCGGGACAGTCATTTATGAACACTGAAGCTTTCTTT. It codes for CASTPGQSFMNTEAFF.

This clonotype was found a few times. The chain uses TRBV11-2 and TRBJ2-6; maybe TRBD2 (6 bases). Germline V lookup: CDR1 SGHAT, CDR2 FQNNGV. This CDR3 region has 19 residues. The V end was cut by 0 bases, the J end by 4 bases, with 19 bases between. This CDR3 reads CASSLDLWGGLSGANVLTF. The CDR3 coding sequence is TGTGCCAGCAGCTTAGATCTTTGGGGAGGCCTCTCGGGGGCCAACGTCCTGACTTTC.

This clonotype showed up many times. The chain employs TRBV7-9 and TRBJ2-4; TRBD2 is a possible D gene (5 bases). Germline CDR1 reads SEHNR; CDR2 reads FQNEAQ (reference sequence). With 3 bases removed from V and 5 bases from J, the gap between germline ends came to 23 bases. There are 18 residues in the CDR3. Here the CDR3 reads CASSFDSTTVGFENIQYF. The DNA for the CDR3 is TGTGCCAGCAGCTTCGACTCGACTACCGTGGGGTTCGAAAACATTCAGTACTTC.